The sequence of this T cell receptor (beta chain) was determined in a study of CD8+ T cells in alopecia areata. Points from the study as a whole: Numerous clones, expanded in lesions, remained in scalp and blood during tofacitinib.

The germline V gene encodes CDR1 SGDLS and CDR2 YYNGEE. The CDR3 is made up of 15 amino acids. Trimming shortened V by 3 bases and J by 7 bases, and 14 bases separated the two germline ends. Treatment here: oral pan-JAK inhibitor, 5-10 mg twice daily. Comment on this clone: Its antigen is unidentified.

Extraction of RNA preceded its reverse transcription into cDNA, which served as the sequencing template. Generated by immunoSEQ multiplex PCR, the TCRdb table keeps only in-frame clones and is missing some. The table lists 150,000 to 200,000 clones, more than 55% of them singletons, with approximately 1.4% in the top ten. The genes are TRBV9 and TRBJ1-6; D may be TRBD1 (5 bases). The sequenced sample was CD4+ T cells sorted from blood, obtained at approximately week 49, from a patient treated with tofacitinib. This clonotype originated in a human donor with alopecia areata. CDR3 coding DNA: TGTGCCAGCAGCGCGATCGACAGCCCAAATTCACCCCTCCACTTT. Encoded protein: CASSAIDSPNSPLHF.